These 13 T cell receptor beta chains originate from one sample sequenced in a study of blood T cells in healthy people across ages (dated by TCRdb to between 2015 and 2017). The library was built by means of 5' RACE. The instrument was an Illumina HiSeq 2500. A second PCR of roughly 7 to 11 cycles was performed with a sample-barcoded 5' primer and a J-beta primer mix. TCRdb trimmed the raw reads at Q25, called clones with MiXCR and kept productive beta chains. Identical CDR3 protein sequences are pooled into one entry, listed with their most common genes and DNA. This sample holds fewer than 900,000 distinct CDR3 sequences; 35% to 45% were observed only once. Together, the top ten hold about 20% of the sample. The material sequenced was blood. The receptors were gathered from a woman between 55 and 75 years old in good health.

The J gene is TRBJ2-3, the V gene TRBV20-1; D is perhaps TRBD1 (5 bases). The V and J ends lost 6 bases and 7 bases respectively, with 14 bases between them. This CDR3 spans 12 amino acids. CDR1 is DFQATT and CDR2 is SNEGSKA in the germline V gene (reference sequence). DNA of the CDR3: TGCAGTGCAACAGGAACAGCTAATACGCAGTATTTT. Translation: CSATGTANTQYF.

This clonotype showed up just a few times. J is TRBJ1-4 and V is TRBV4-2, with 10 bases identical to TRBD1. Per the germline V gene, CDR1 is LGHNA and CDR2 is YNFKEQ. CDR3 size: 18 residues. V trimming: 4 bases; J trimming: 0 bases; junction bases outside the gene matches: 8. CDR3 region: CASSRGGQGTTTNEKLFF. The CDR3 nucleotides read TGTGCCAGCAGCCGAGGGGGACAGGGGACCACAACTAATGAAAAACTGTTTTTT.

This chain links TRBV4-2 with TRBJ2-3; 9 nucleotides align to TRBD2. CDR3 length: 17 amino acids. Germline values: CDR1 LGHNA, CDR2 YNFKEQ. Germline trimming cut 5 bases from V and 0 bases from J; bases unmatched to any gene: 9. Here the CDR3 DNA reads TGTGCCAGCAGCGAGTTACTAGCGGGCGCTAGCACAGATACGCAGTATTTT. Protein: CASSELLAGASTDTQYF.

The chain links TRBV7-8 to TRBJ2-2; D may be TRBD1 (6 bases). The germline gives CDR1 SGHVS, CDR2 FQNEAQ. This CDR3 has 15 residues. V gave up 5 bases and J gave up 1 base, with 11 bases separating them. The CDR3 is CASSRKGGNTGELFF. Written as DNA, the CDR3 is TGTGCCAGCAGCCGAAAAGGGGGGAACACCGGGGAGCTGTTTTTT.

The CDR3 loop reads CASSVTQGAGSPLHF. The CDR3 DNA is TGTGCCAGCAGCGTAACACAGGGGGCTGGTTCACCCCTCCACTTT. The gene calls are TRBV9 and TRBJ1-6, with TRBD1 matching over 9 bases. This CDR3 region has 15 residues. Germline CDR1 SGDLS, CDR2 YYNGEE. V lost 1 base to trimming and J lost 9 bases; unmatched junction nucleotides: 5.

The chain links TRBV5-1 to TRBJ2-7; D unclear. The CDR3 has 16 residues. Trimming shortened V by 6 bases and J by 6 bases, and 25 bases separated the two germline ends. CDR1 is SGHRS, CDR2 YFSETQ, per germline. DNA of the CDR3: TGCGCCAGCACTTTCGCCTTAGTTGGGTCCTACCGCGAGCAGTACTTC. Its translation is CASTFALVGSYREQYF.

V is TRBV11-2 and J is TRBJ2-5; 7 bases are shared with TRBD1. The CDR3 consists of 14 residues. Per germline, CDR1 SGHAT and CDR2 FQNNGV. With 5 bases clipped from V and 2 bases from J, the junction kept 5 bases outside the gene matches. The CDR3, as DNA: TGTGCCAGCAGCCGACAGGGCCCACAAGAGACCCAGTACTTC. Translating gives CASSRQGPQETQYF.

This clonotype was picked up many times. V and J are TRBV7-2 and TRBJ2-1; TRBD1 aligns across 7 bases. CDR1 SGHTA and CDR2 FQGNSA come from the germline V gene. With 5 bases clipped from V and 1 base from J, the junction kept 2 bases outside the gene matches. CDR3 size: 14 residues. Here the CDR3 reads CASSMDRSYNEQFF. DNA of the CDR3: TGTGCCAGCAGCATGGACAGGTCCTACAATGAGCAGTTCTTC.

The table lists this clonotype with a count of one. The V call is TRBV20-1, the J call TRBJ2-1; tentative D call: TRBD2 (6 bases). Germline lookup yields CDR1 DFQATT and CDR2 SNEGSKA (reference sequence). CDR3 length equals 14 residues. With 5 bases removed from V and 7 bases from J, the gap between germline ends came to 18 bases. The CDR3 sequence: CSAPPGLQLNEQFF. The DNA of the CDR3 is TGCAGTGCTCCACCGGGACTTCAGCTTAATGAGCAGTTCTTC.

This clonotype has a count of ten or more. The rearrangement uses TRBV29-1 and TRBJ2-5, with TRBD1 matching 7 bases. Germline V gives CDR1 SQVTM, CDR2 ANQGSEA. CDR3 length: 13 amino acids. The trim removed 7 bases at V and 5 bases at J, leaving 10 bases unmatched. This CDR3 is CSANEGAGETQYF. The CDR3 bases are TGCAGCGCAAATGAGGGGGCTGGGGAGACCCAGTACTTC.

CDR3 sequence (DNA): TGCGCCAGCAGCTTGGCCCCTAGCGGGAGGGCCATGACAGATACGCAGTATTTT. This sequence encodes CASSLAPSGRAMTDTQYF. J is TRBJ2-3 and V is TRBV5-1, with 12 bases identical to TRBD2. From germline, CDR1 is SGHRS and CDR2 YFSETQ. The CDR3 totals 18 residues. V shed 0 bases and J 3 bases; nucleotides not matched to a gene: 8.

The rearrangement joins TRBV20-1 to TRBJ1-2; a weak D match, TRBD1 (5 bases). V lost 0 bases to trimming and J lost 7 bases, with 21 bases between them. The CDR3 is 16 residues long. Germline V gives CDR1 DFQATT, CDR2 SNEGSKA (reference sequence). CDR3 coding DNA: TGCAGTGCTAGAGATGGGGTGGCAGGGCCCGCGGGTGGCTACACCTTC. It specifies CSARDGVAGPAGGYTF.

This chain links TRBV29-1 with TRBJ2-1, with D possibly TRBD1 on 6 matching bases. Germline V lookup: CDR1 SQVTM, CDR2 ANQGSEA. The germline V and J ends were trimmed by 1 base and 3 bases, with 10 bases remaining between them. There are 14 residues in the CDR3. CDR3 residues: CSVEVGAVYNEQFF. CDR3 DNA sequence: TGCAGCGTTGAAGTGGGGGCCGTCTACAATGAGCAGTTCTTC.